The 21 T cell receptor beta chains listed next were all sequenced from one sample in a study of CD8+CD57+ T cells in acquired aplastic anemia. Genomic DNA, serving as template, underwent TCR beta VDJ and CDR3 profiling. TCRdb redid the calling of the reads with MiXCR, one entry per CDR3 protein. Among some 180,000 distinct CDR3 sequences listed, around 45% were seen once. The sequenced material came from sorted CD4+, CD8+, or CD8+CD57+ T cells (not recorded which) from PBMCs. The source is a human donor in good health.

In this sample, this clonotype turned up many times. V is TRBV25-1 and J is TRBJ2-3; 8 bases are shared with TRBD1. CDR3 size: 18 residues. Unmatched junction bases numbered 12, after V lost 4 bases and J lost 0 bases. The V gene's germline CDR1 is MGHDK and CDR2 SYGVNS. CDR3: CASSGTGIFKLSTDTQYF. The CDR3 DNA sequence: TGTGCCAGCAGTGGGACAGGGATTTTCAAACTAAGCACAGATACGCAGTATTTT.

This clonotype was found many times. The chain carries TRBV4-2 and TRBJ2-1; perhaps TRBD2 as D (6 bases). V lost 1 base and J 3 bases, leaving 10 bases between the germline ends. The germline V gene has CDR1 LGHNA and CDR2 YNFKEQ. The CDR3 contains 15 residues. DNA of the CDR3: TGTGCCAGCAGCCAAGCGGGAGCCGACTACAATGAGCAGTTCTTC. Translating it yields CASSQAGADYNEQFF.

This clonotype has more than one count but fewer than ten. V and J are TRBV10-3 and TRBJ2-3; 7 bases fit TRBD1. Germline lookup yields CDR1 ENHRY and CDR2 SYGVKD. The trim removed 6 bases at V and 2 bases at J, leaving 8 bases unmatched. The CDR3 length is 15 residues. The CDR3 region is CAIRATGVTTDTQYF. In DNA form, the CDR3 reads TGTGCCATCAGGGCTACAGGGGTGACCACAGATACGCAGTATTTT.

This clonotype has a count of ten or more. The chain combines TRBV20-1 with TRBJ2-1, with a tentative D call TRBD1 (6 bases). The CDR3 runs to 17 residues. Germline-derived CDR1 and CDR2 are DFQATT and SNEGSKA (reference sequence). V was trimmed by 3 bases and J by 6 bases, leaving 24 bases between them. The CDR3 bases are TGCAGTGCTAGTTGGCCCCTGCCAGGGGCTCCTGGCAATGAGCAGTTCTTC. This gives the protein CSASWPLPGAPGNEQFF.

This clonotype was observed at least ten times. The genes are TRBV5-4 and TRBJ2-2, with TRBD2 matching 7 bases. CDR3 length equals 16 residues. The trim removed 0 bases at V and 0 bases at J, leaving 2 bases unmatched. Per germline, CDR1 SGHNT and CDR2 YYREEE (reference sequence). The CDR3 DNA reads TGTGCCAGCAGCTTGGGGAGCGGGGCGAACACCGGGGAGCTGTTTTTT. Amino acids: CASSLGSGANTGELFF.

The chain joins TRBV29-1 to TRBJ1-1, with TRBD1 as a possible D gene (6 bases). V shed 0 bases and J shed 8 bases, with 10 bases lying between them. This CDR3 spans 12 amino acids. Germline V gives CDR1 SQVTM, CDR2 ANQGSEA. The CDR3 nucleotides are TGCAGCGTTGAAGATGGAAGGGGGGAAGCTTTCTTT. Amino acid sequence: CSVEDGRGEAFF.

This clonotype occurred a few times. The chain employs TRBV2 and TRBJ1-3, with D possibly being TRBD1 (6 bases). Germline V CDR1 and CDR2: SNHLY, FYNNEI. CDR3 length: 12 amino acids. Trimming removed 10 bases from V and 0 bases from J, with 7 bases in between. The DNA of the CDR3 is TGTGCCAAGGACAGCTCTGGAAACACCATATATTTT. Translated: CAKDSSGNTIYF.

Many counts were recorded for this clonotype. The chain has TRBV6-1 and TRBJ2-7, with 9 nucleotides matching TRBD1. V dropped 6 bases and J dropped 2; count of bases not matched to a gene: 5. In germline, CDR1 is MNHNS, CDR2 SASEGT. This CDR3 comprises 14 residues. The CDR3 DNA follows: TGTGCCAGCAGAACAGGGGGCAAAACCTACGAGCAGTACTTC. This encodes CASRTGGKTYEQYF.

The V gene is TRBV7-9, the J gene TRBJ1-2; D gene unclear. Germline lookup yields CDR1 SEHNR and CDR2 FQNEAQ (reference sequence). Trimming removed 1 base from V and 12 bases from J, with 9 bases in between. This CDR3 has 11 amino acids. CDR3 amino acids: CASSLGQEDTF. In DNA form, the CDR3 reads TGTGCCAGCAGCTTAGGGCAGGAGGACACCTTC.

With regard to this clonotype: A read error may explain this, as a much larger clone is one base away. V usage is TRBV12-3 or TRBV12-4 and J usage is TRBJ2-5; no firm D call. There are 14 residues in the CDR3. This chain's CDR3 is CASSFNVRVKTRYF. CDR3 nucleotides: TGTGCCAGCAGTTTTAACGTTCGGGTGAAGACCCGGTACTTC.

A single count supports this clonotype. The genes are TRBV10-3 and TRBJ1-6, with no clear D. CDR3 size: 14 residues. Germline V CDR1 and CDR2: ENHRY, SYGVKD. The V gene lost 3 bases and the J gene lost 11 bases, with 14 bases spanning the gap. The CDR3 DNA reads TGTGCCATCAGTGACGGGTTCACGGGGACACCCCTCCACTTT. This encodes CAISDGFTGTPLHF.

The rearrangement uses TRBV12-5 and TRBJ2-3, with 7 nucleotides matching TRBD1. The J segment lost 11 bases and the V segment lost 5 bases, leaving 16 bases of the junction unmatched. The CDR3 loop spans 15 amino acids. Germline V lookup: CDR1 LGHNT, CDR2 FRNRAP. Written as DNA, the CDR3 is TGTGCTAGTGGTCCAGGGGGATCTAGCACAGATGGGCAGTATTTT. Translated, it gives CASGPGGSSTDGQYF.

In regard to this clonotype: A much larger clone lies one base from this, so it may be a read error. The J gene is TRBJ1-1, the V gene TRBV5-5, with 9 bases that match TRBD1. The CDR3 is 12 residues long. Per germline, CDR1 SGHKS and CDR2 YYEKEE (reference sequence). The CDR3 DNA reads as TGTGCCAGCAGCTGGGGAGACAGGGGGGCTTCCTTT. Translating gives CASSWGDRGASF.

The chain uses TRBV29-1 and TRBJ2-2, with 7 bases matching TRBD2. The CDR3 covers 15 residues. The junction had 7 bases not matched to a gene; V was cut back by 6 bases and J by 0 bases. The germline V gene has CDR1 SQVTM and CDR2 ANQGSEA. This chain's CDR3 is CSVSTGTTNTGELFF. The CDR3, as DNA: TGCAGCGTCTCTACCGGGACTACGAACACCGGGGAGCTGTTTTTT.

This clonotype was observed a handful of times. The V call is TRBV10-3, the J call TRBJ1-5, with a possible D match to TRBD1 (6 bases). Trimming shortened V by 10 bases and J by 4 bases, and 26 bases separated the two germline ends. Germline-derived CDR1 and CDR2 are ENHRY and SYGVKD. The CDR3 runs 17 residues. DNA of the CDR3: TGTGCCACGCACCTGACGGTCAACAGGGACCCAAATCAGCCCCAGCATTTT. As protein: CATHLTVNRDPNQPQHF.

This clonotype appeared many times. This chain connects TRBV5-1 to TRBJ1-1; tentatively, D is TRBD1 (6 bases). The germline V gene has CDR1 SGHRS and CDR2 YFSETQ. Trimming took off 1 base at V and 7 bases at J, with 14 bases between the two ends. The CDR3 extends over 14 amino acids. The CDR3 region is CASSLQGRGDEAFF. Written as DNA, the CDR3 is TGCGCCAGCAGCTTGCAGGGGAGGGGAGATGAAGCTTTCTTT.

The chain is built from TRBV24-1 and TRBJ2-7, with no clear D. The CDR3 extends over 16 amino acids. V gave up 0 bases and J gave up 0 bases, with 11 bases separating them. CDR1 and CDR2 (germline): KGHDR, SFDVKD. The CDR3: CATSDLRQANSYEQYF. The CDR3 nucleotides are TGTGCCACCAGTGATTTGCGGCAGGCGAACTCCTACGAGCAGTACTTC.

The chain employs TRBV12-3 or TRBV12-4 and TRBJ1-5, with D maybe TRBD1 (6 bases). V dropped 7 bases and J dropped 4 bases, with 14 bases sitting between them. The CDR3 covers 14 residues. The CDR3 region is CASTLRGRNQPQHF. The CDR3 DNA is TGTGCCAGCACCCTAAGGGGGAGGAATCAGCCCCAGCATTTT.

Worth noting for this clonotype: A much larger clone sits a single nucleotide away, making a read error possible. The chain is built from TRBV19 and TRBJ2-5, with 9 bases lining up with TRBD1. Germline V gene lookup returns CDR1 LNHDA and CDR2 SQIVND (reference sequence). This CDR3 region has 15 residues. The CDR3 DNA sequence: TGTGCCAGTAGATCCCCGGACAGGGGAATCGAGATCCAGTACTTC. Protein: CASRSPDRGIEIQYF.

The chain combines TRBV3-1 with TRBJ2-7; D remains ambiguous. Germline-derived CDR1 and CDR2 are LGHDT and YNNKEL (reference sequence). The CDR3 consists of 16 residues. Between the trimmed V and J ends, which lost 0 bases and 0 bases, there was a span of 12 bases. This CDR3 reads CASSQDQRRSSYEQYF. In DNA form, the CDR3 reads TGTGCCAGCAGCCAAGATCAGAGGAGAAGCTCCTACGAGCAGTACTTC.

This chain joins TRBV7-8 and TRBJ2-5; D is unresolved. The CDR3 runs 15 residues. Trimming pared 4 bases from V and 1 base from J, leaving 13 bases between. Germline V gene lookup returns CDR1 SGHVS and CDR2 FQNEAQ. The CDR3 DNA is TGTGCCAGCAGCTCCCAACCCGGAACCCAAGAGACCCAGTACTTC. Its translation: CASSSQPGTQETQYF.